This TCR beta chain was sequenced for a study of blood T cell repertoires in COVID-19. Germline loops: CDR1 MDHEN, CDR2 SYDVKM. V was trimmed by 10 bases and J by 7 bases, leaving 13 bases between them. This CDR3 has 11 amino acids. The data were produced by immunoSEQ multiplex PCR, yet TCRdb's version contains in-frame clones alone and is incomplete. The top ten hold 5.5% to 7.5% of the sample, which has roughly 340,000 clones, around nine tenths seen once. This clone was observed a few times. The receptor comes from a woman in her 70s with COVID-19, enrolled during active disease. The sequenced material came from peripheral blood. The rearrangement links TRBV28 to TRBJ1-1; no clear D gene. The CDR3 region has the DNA TGTGCCACCGGAGAGGGCCTTGAAGCTTTCTTT. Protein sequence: CATGEGLEAFF.